A single sample is the source of the 7 T cell receptor beta chains below, sequenced in a study of blood T cell repertoires in COVID-19. Produced via immunoSEQ multiplex PCR; TCRdb's table is partial and in-frame only. The sample consists of tens of thousands of clones, roughly 80% of them appearing once. Material: peripheral blood. These receptors came from a woman older than 75 with active or convalescent COVID-19.

The rearrangement uses TRBV19 and TRBJ2-3, with D possibly TRBD1 on 5 matching bases. Per the germline V gene, CDR1 is LNHDA and CDR2 is SQIVND (reference sequence). The ends were cut back, 3 bases at V and 0 bases at J, with 7 bases in the middle. This CDR3 contains 14 residues. The CDR3 nucleotides read TGTGCCAGTAGTATTGACAGTAGCACAGATACGCAGTATTTT. Amino acids: CASSIDSSTDTQYF.

The V call is TRBV7-2, the J call TRBJ2-7; 7 bases are a match to TRBD1. There are 14 residues in the CDR3. Per the germline V gene, CDR1 is SGHTA and CDR2 is FQGNSA. V shed 8 bases, J shed 5 bases, and the junction held 12 bases outside the gene matches. This CDR3 reads CASGQGRGSHEQYF. CDR3 in DNA: TGTGCCAGCGGGCAGGGCAGGGGGTCGCACGAGCAGTACTTC.

This chain's CDR3 is CASSPRLFSYEQYF. In DNA, the CDR3 is TGTGCCAGCAGTCCAAGACTATTTTCCTACGAGCAGTACTTC. The chain uses TRBV27 and TRBJ2-7; tentative D call: TRBD2 (5 bases). V was pared by 5 bases and J by 1 base, with 12 bases between. CDR3 size: 14 residues. Germline-derived CDR1 and CDR2 are MNHEY and SMNVEV (reference sequence).

This clone has more than one count but fewer than ten. J is TRBJ2-2 and V is TRBV5-1, with 8 bases matching TRBD1. The V and J ends lost 2 bases and 4 bases, in that order; junction bases with no gene match: 1. Germline V gives CDR1 SGHRS, CDR2 YFSETQ. The CDR3 consists of 14 residues. The CDR3 spells CASSFQGATGELFF. CDR3 in DNA: TGCGCCAGCAGCTTCCAGGGGGCCACCGGGGAGCTGTTTTTT.

The V call is TRBV18, the J call TRBJ2-7; possibly TRBD1 for D (6 bases). From germline, CDR1 is KGHSH and CDR2 LQKENI. The CDR3 spans 13 residues. Trimming stripped 6 bases from V and 7 bases from J, with 16 bases between. CDR3 in amino acids: CASSVDRAGEQYF. The CDR3 nucleotides read TGTGCCAGCTCTGTGGACAGAGCAGGGGAGCAGTACTTC. Using reference TRBV18 and TRBJ2-7 for the parts outside the CDR3, the full variable domain is NAGVMQNPRHLVRRRGQEARLRCSPMKGHSHVYWYRQLPEEGLKFMVYLQKENIIDESGMPKERFSAEFPKEGPSILRIQQVVRGDSAAYFCASSVDRAGEQYFGPGTRLTVT.

The rearrangement joins TRBV29-1 to TRBJ1-3, with unresolved D. The CDR3 sequence is 13 residues long. With 5 bases removed from V and 4 bases from J, the gap between germline ends came to 12 bases. CDR1 and CDR2 from the germline V gene are SQVTM and ANQGSEA. For the CDR3, the DNA is TGCAGCGTTCAGGCAGGCTGGGGAAACACCATATATTTT. It specifies CSVQAGWGNTIYF.

The V and J genes are TRBV7-2 and TRBJ2-5, with 11 bases identical to TRBD2. Germline V gives CDR1 SGHTA, CDR2 FQGNSA. The trim removed 0 bases at V and 1 base at J, leaving 4 bases unmatched. This CDR3 contains 17 residues. The CDR3: CASSLAVAGGPQETQYF. In DNA form, the CDR3 reads TGTGCCAGCAGCTTAGCGGTAGCGGGAGGGCCCCAAGAGACCCAGTACTTC.